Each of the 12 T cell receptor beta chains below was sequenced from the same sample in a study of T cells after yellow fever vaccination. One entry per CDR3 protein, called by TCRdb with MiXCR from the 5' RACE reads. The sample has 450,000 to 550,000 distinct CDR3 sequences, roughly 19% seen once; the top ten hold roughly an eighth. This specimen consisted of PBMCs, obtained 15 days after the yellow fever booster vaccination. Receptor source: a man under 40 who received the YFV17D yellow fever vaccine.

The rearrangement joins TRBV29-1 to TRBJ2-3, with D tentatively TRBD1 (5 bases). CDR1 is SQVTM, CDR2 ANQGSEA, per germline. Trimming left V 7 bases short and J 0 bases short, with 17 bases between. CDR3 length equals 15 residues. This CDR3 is CSAQLQATSTDTQYF. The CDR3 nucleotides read TGCAGCGCACAGCTACAGGCTACTAGCACAGATACGCAGTATTTT.

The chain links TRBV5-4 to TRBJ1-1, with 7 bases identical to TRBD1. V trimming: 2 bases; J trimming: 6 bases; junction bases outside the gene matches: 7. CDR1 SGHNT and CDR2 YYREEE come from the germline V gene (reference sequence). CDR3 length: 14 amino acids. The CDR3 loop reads CASSFGTVISEAFF. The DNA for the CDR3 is TGTGCCAGCAGCTTCGGGACAGTCATTTCTGAAGCTTTCTTT.

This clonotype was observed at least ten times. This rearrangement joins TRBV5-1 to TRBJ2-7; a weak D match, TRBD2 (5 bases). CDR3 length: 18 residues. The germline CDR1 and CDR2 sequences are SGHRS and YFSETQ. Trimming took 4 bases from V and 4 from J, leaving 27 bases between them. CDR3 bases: TGCGCCAGCAGCCCCGTGACCCCGGGCACATTTCGAGGGTACGAGCAGTACTTC. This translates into CASSPVTPGTFRGYEQYF.

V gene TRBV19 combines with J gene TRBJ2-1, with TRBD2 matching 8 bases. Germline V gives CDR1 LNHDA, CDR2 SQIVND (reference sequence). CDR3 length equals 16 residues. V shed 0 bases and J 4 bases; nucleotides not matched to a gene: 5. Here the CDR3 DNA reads TGTGCCAGTAGTATAGATCGGGGACTAGAGTACAATGAGCAGTTCTTC. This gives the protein CASSIDRGLEYNEQFF.

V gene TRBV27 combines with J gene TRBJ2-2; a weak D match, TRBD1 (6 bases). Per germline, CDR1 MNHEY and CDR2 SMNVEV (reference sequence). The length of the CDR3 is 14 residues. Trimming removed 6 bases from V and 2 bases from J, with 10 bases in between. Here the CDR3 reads CASRGTFNTGELFF. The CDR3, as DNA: TGTGCCAGCAGAGGGACATTTAACACCGGGGAGCTGTTTTTT.

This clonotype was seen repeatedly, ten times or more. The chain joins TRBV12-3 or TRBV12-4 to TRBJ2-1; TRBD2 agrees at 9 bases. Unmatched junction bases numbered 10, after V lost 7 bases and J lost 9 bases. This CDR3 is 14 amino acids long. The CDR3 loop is CASTLSGSQFEQFF. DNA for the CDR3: TGTGCCAGCACCCTTAGCGGGAGTCAGTTTGAGCAGTTCTTC.

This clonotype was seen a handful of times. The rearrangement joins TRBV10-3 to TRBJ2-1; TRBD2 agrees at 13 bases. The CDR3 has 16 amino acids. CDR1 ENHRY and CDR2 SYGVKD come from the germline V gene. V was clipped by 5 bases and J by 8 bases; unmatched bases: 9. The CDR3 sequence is CAISPRGTSGTDEQFF. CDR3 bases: TGTGCCATCAGTCCCCGGGGGACTAGCGGGACCGATGAGCAGTTCTTC.

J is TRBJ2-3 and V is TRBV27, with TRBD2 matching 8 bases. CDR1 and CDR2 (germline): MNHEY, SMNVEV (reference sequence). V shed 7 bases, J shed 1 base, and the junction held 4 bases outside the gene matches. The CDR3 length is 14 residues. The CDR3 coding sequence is TGTGCCAGCACTTCACTAGCGGGCACAGATACGCAGTATTTT. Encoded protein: CASTSLAGTDTQYF.

The CDR3 DNA reads TGTGCCAGCAGTGGACAGGGACCTATCTATGGCTACACCTTC. Translation gives CASSGQGPIYGYTF. The V call is TRBV28, the J call TRBJ1-2, with 8 positions matching TRBD1. In germline, CDR1 is MDHEN, CDR2 SYDVKM. This CDR3 has 14 amino acids. Germline trimming cut 5 bases from V and 4 bases from J; bases unmatched to any gene: 6.

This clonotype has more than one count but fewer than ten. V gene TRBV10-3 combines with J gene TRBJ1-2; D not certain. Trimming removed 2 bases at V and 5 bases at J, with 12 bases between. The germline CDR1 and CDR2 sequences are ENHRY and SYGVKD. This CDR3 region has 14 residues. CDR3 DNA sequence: TGTGCCATCAGTGAGGAGCTCCTGGGATATGGCTACACCTTC. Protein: CAISEELLGYGYTF.

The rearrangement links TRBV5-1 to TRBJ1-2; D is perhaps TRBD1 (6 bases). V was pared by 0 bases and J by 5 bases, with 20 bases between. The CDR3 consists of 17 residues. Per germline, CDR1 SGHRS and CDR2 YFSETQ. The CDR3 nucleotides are TGCGCCAGCAGCTTGGAGGGCGGACAGCTCATTACGTATGGCTACACCTTC. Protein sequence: CASSLEGGQLITYGYTF.

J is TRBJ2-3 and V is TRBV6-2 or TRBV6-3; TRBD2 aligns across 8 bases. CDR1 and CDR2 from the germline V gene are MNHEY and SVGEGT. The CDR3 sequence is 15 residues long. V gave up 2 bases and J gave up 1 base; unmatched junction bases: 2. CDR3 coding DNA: TGTGCCAGCAGTTACGCGGGAGGTCGCACAGATACGCAGTATTTT. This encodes CASSYAGGRTDTQYF.